A single sample is the source of the 10 T cell receptor beta chains below, sequenced in a study of cytomegalovirus exposure and HLA in healthy donors. PCR was performed using 60 Vbeta and 13 Jbeta primers. Clones were read by immunoSEQ multiplex PCR, and TCRdb kept only the in-frame ones, dropping some. The sample carries 150,000 to 200,000 clones, more than 60% recorded once. Sequencing input: PBMCs. These receptors were collected from a man aged 18 to 29 in good health and CMV-seropositive.

The chain joins TRBV19 to TRBJ2-3; 9 bases are a match to TRBD1. With V trimmed by 4 bases and J by 0 bases, 5 bases remained unmatched. Germline CDR1 LNHDA, CDR2 SQIVND (reference sequence). The CDR3 runs 16 residues. The CDR3 DNA reads TGTGCCAGTAGTAGTTTAGGGACAGGGAGCACAGATACGCAGTATTTT. Translated, it gives CASSSLGTGSTDTQYF.

V usage is TRBV5-8 and J usage is TRBJ2-1; TRBD2 is a possible D gene (7 bases). Germline V gene sequence: CDR1 SGHTS, CDR2 YDEGEE. V was trimmed by 5 bases and J by 3 bases, leaving 15 bases between them. There are 15 residues in the CDR3. CDR3 nucleotide sequence: TGTGCCAGCAGACTAACGGGGGGCCTCTACAATGAGCAGTTCTTC. Protein: CASRLTGGLYNEQFF. Full variable domain (remainder filled in from reference TRBV5-8 and TRBJ2-1): EAGVTQSPTHLIKTRGQQATLRCSPISGHTSVYWYQQALGLGLQFLLWYDEGEERNRGNFPPRFSGRQFPNYSSELNVNALELEDSALYLCASRLTGGLYNEQFFGPGTRLTVL.

The chain recombines TRBV4-1 with TRBJ1-2; the D gene is possibly TRBD1 (6 bases). The CDR3 runs to 16 residues. Germline CDR1 reads MGHRA; CDR2 reads YSYEKL. Trimming removed 1 base at V and 3 bases at J, with 15 bases between. As DNA, the CDR3 is TGCGCCAGCAGCCAAGGGTTAGGGACACTTGACTATGGCTACACCTTC. As protein: CASSQGLGTLDYGYTF.

Points on this clone: Other nucleotide sequences from this sample produce the same CDR3. The chain joins TRBV28 to TRBJ1-2, with TRBD1 identical over 9 bases. Germline V gene lookup returns CDR1 MDHEN and CDR2 SYDVKM. Trimming took 6 bases from V and 1 from J; bases not matched to a gene: 3. The CDR3 loop spans 14 amino acids. CDR3 amino acids: CASSLTGGNYGYTF. CDR3 bases: TGTGCCAGCAGCCTGACAGGGGGTAACTATGGCTACACCTTC.

This clone was seen once. The chain is built from TRBV18 and TRBJ2-7, with 7 bases fitting TRBD2. This CDR3 is 14 amino acids long. The V segment lost 3 bases and the J segment 0 bases; nucleotides outside the gene matches: 2. The V gene's germline CDR1 is KGHSH and CDR2 LQKENI. The CDR3 is CASSPTSFSYEQYF. Written as DNA, the CDR3 is TGTGCCAGCTCACCGACTAGCTTCTCCTACGAGCAGTACTTC.

This clone was picked up one time. This sequence joins TRBV5-1 and TRBJ1-2, with D unclear. The CDR3 loop spans 15 amino acids. CDR1 is SGHRS, CDR2 YFSETQ, per germline. The V end lost 0 bases, the J end lost 2 bases, and 11 bases lay between the germline ends. CDR3 in DNA: TGCGCCAGCAGCTTGGGACTCCCAAAAAACTATGGCTACACCTTC. Encoded protein: CASSLGLPKNYGYTF.

This clone was seen a single time. The chain combines TRBV25-1 with TRBJ1-5; no clear D gene. The CDR3 consists of 14 residues. Germline CDR1 MGHDK, CDR2 SYGVNS. V was pared by 2 bases and J by 7 bases, with 12 bases between. This CDR3 reads CASSEGQAWQPQHF. The CDR3, as DNA: TGTGCCAGCAGTGAAGGGCAGGCTTGGCAGCCCCAGCATTTT.

V and J are TRBV27 and TRBJ2-3; the D gene is possibly TRBD2 (5 bases). V lost 5 bases, J lost 1 base, and 7 bases lay in between. The CDR3 has 13 residues. Germline V gene sequence: CDR1 MNHEY, CDR2 SMNVEV (reference sequence). The DNA of the CDR3 is TGTGCCAGCAGTCTCGGGGGCACAGATACGCAGTATTTT. Residues: CASSLGGTDTQYF.

A single count supports this clone. This chain links TRBV7-3 with TRBJ2-5; weak D call: TRBD2 (6 bases). Germline assignment: CDR1 SGHTA and CDR2 FQGTGA. V lost 2 bases to trimming and J lost 3 bases, with 10 bases between them. The CDR3 is 14 residues long. The CDR3 loop is CASSLSGGKETQYF. The DNA of the CDR3 is TGTGCCAGCAGCTTATCAGGCGGGAAAGAGACCCAGTACTTC.

The chain is built from TRBV28 and TRBJ1-3; the match to TRBD1 covers 8 bases. The CDR3 consists of 15 residues. Per germline, CDR1 MDHEN and CDR2 SYDVKM. V was pared by 8 bases and J by 4 bases, with 10 bases of the junction left unmatched. The CDR3 DNA follows: TGTGCCAGCTCCCAAGGGGGGACAGGCGGAAACACCATATATTTT. Translation: CASSQGGTGGNTIYF.